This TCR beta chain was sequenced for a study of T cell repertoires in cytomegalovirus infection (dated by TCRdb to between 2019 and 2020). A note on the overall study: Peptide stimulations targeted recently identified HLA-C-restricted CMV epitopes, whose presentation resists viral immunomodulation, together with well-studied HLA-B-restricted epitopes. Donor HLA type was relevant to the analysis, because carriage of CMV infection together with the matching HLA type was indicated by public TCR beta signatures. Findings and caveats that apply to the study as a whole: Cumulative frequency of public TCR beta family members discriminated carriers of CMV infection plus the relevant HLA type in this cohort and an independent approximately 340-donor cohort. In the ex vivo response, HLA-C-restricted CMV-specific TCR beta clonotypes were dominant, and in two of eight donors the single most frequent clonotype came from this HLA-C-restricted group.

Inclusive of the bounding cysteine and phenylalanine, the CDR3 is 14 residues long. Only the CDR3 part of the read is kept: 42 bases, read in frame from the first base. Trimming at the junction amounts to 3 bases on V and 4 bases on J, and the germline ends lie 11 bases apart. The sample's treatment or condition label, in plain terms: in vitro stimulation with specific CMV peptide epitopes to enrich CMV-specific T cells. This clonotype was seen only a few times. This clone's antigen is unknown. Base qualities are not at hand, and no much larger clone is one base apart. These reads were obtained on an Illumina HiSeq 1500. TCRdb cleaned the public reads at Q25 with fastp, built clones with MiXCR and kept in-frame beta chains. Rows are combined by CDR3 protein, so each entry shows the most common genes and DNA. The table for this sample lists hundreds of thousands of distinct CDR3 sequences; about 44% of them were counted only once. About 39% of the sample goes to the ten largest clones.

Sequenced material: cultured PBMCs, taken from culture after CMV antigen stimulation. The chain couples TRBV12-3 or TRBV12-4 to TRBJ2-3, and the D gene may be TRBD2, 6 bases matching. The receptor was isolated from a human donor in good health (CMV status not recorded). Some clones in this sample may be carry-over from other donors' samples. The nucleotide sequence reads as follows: TGTGCCAGCAGTTTTGCGGGACCCTCAGATACGCAGTATTTT. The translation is CASSFAGPSDTQYF.